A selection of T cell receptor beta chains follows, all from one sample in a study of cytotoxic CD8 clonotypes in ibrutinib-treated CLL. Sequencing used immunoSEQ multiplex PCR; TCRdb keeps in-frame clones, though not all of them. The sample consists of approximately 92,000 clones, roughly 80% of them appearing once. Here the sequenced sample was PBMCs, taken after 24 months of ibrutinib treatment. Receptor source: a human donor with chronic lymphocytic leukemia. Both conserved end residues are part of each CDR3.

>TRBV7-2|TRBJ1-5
CASSPSVGTQGWVQHF
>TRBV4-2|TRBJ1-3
CASSQVTLASGGNTIYF
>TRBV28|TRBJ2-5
CASSTPGRETQYF
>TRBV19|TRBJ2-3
CASSVGWGPPLTDTQYF
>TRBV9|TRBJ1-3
CASSLGGEGGNTIYF
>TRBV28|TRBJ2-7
CASRSRTSGRSYEQYF
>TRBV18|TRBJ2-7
CASSPWERDTYEQYF
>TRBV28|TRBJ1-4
CASSLPGNEKLFF
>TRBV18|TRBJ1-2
CASSRDLANYGYTF
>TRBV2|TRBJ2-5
CASSGTSGRDETQYF
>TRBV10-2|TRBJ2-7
CASSDSIGTSGSREQYF
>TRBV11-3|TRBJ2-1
CASSPLTGVDNEQFF
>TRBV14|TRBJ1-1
CASSVQGYTEAFF
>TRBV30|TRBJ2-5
CAWSAGQGLKETQYF
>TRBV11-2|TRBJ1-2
CASSLARDSYFYGYTF
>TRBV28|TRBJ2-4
CASSYRGVAKNIQYF
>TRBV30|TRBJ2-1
CACSRTGGLEQFF
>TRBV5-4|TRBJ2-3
CASRPGGNILISTDTQYF
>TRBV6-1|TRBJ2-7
CASSEVGRTGLYEQYF
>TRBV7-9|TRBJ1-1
CASSLGTGMNTEAFF
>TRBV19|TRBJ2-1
CASTPRRELTYNEQFF
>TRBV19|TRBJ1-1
CASQSGRGYTEAFF
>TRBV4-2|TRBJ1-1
CASSQAATEAFF
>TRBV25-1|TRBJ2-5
CASNNHGRLQETQYF
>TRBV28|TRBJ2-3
CASSSAGSEDTQYF
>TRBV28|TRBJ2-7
CASSFIVGLPDSYEQYF
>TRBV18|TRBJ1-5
CASSPAGTADSNQPQHF
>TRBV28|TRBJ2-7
CASRPDRATYEQYF
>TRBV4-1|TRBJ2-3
CASSQESSIAELTDTQYF
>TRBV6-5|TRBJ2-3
CASSYSVRITDTQYF
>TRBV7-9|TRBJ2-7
CASSLTGPTSSYEQYF
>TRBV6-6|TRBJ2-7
CASSYRLVNYEQYF
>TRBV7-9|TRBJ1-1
CASNPLRGSDTEAFF
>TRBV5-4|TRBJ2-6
CASPAGVGRRLSGANVLTF
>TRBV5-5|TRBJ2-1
CASSLYESYNEQFF
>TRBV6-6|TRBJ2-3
CASSRRGIPDTQYF
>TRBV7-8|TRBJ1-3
CASSLAGFSNFGNTIYF
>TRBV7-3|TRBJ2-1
CASTPPRLGVAGNNEQFF
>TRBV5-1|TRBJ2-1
CASSLGQLSYNEQFF
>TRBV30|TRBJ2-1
CAWSGQLGRQFF
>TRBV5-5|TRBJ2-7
CASSLDLNYEQYF
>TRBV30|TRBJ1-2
CAWSITENYGYTF
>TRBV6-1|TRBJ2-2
CASSAGGNTGELFF
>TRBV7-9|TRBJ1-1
CASSSGGGGAFF
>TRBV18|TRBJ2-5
CASSPGDGETQYF
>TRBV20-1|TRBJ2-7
CSAKRYEQYF
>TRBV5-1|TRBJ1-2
CASSIGGGDHGYTF
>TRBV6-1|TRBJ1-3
CASSDSGAGNTIYF
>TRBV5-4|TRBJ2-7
CASSLVQRETGEQYF